The 8 T cell receptor delta chains reported below all come from one sample, sequenced in a study of gamma-delta T cells after stem cell transplantation. TCRdb made new clone calls on the RT-PCR reads using CATT. The sample lists about 2,400 delta-chain clones, around 20% occurring once. Sequencing was done on a sample of gamma-delta T cells. These receptors came from a human donor. It is not recorded whose cells these are; they may come from a transplant donor.

Only a few counts were recorded for this clone. The rearrangement uses TRDV1 and TRDJ1; TRDD3 aligns across 10 bases. V trimming: 4 bases; J trimming: 0 bases; junction bases outside the gene matches: 14. The CDR3 totals 19 residues. Germline V gives CDR1 TSWWSYY, CDR2 QGS. In DNA, the CDR3 is TGTGCTCTTGGGGGGCTACTTGTAACTGGGGGATCGTACACCGATAAACTCATCTTT. It encodes CALGGLLVTGGSYTDKLIF.

This clone is large within its sample. V and J are TRDV1 and TRDJ1, with 8 bases fitting TRDD3. CDR3 length: 19 residues. The junction had 16 bases not matched to a gene; V was cut back by 2 bases and J by 2 bases. Germline V lookup: CDR1 TSWWSYY, CDR2 QGS. This CDR3 reads CALGEGWGISPRGTDKLIF. The CDR3 coding sequence is TGTGCTCTTGGGGAAGGGTGGGGGATCTCCCCGCGGGGGACCGATAAACTCATCTTT.

The gene calls are TRDV1 and TRDJ1, with TRDD3 matching over 8 bases. No J gene was available from TCRdb, and it was assigned here by a germline match of the DNA. Germline V CDR1 and CDR2: TSWWSYY, QGS. The ends lost 4 bases at V and 0 bases at J; junction bases unmatched: 25. This CDR3 has 22 amino acids. The CDR3 bases are TGTGCTCTTGGGGGAAAAAGGGATATGACTAAAAGTACTGGGGGCAACACCGATAAACTCATCTTT. This encodes CALGGKRDMTKSTGGNTDKLIF.

The J gene is TRDJ1, while no V gene call was made; the D call TRDD3 from the table was never checked on the DNA. The CDR3 sequence is 22 residues long. In DNA form, the CDR3 reads TGTGCAGCAGGCGCGCTTGTGGGGGATACGCCCGCCGTGCTCGACGGTATTCGTAAACTCATCTTT. This translates into CAAGALVGDTPAVLDGIRKLIF.

The chain couples TRDV1 to TRDJ1; D is uncertain. The CDR3 contains 16 residues. V gave up 1 base and J gave up 7 bases, with 19 bases separating them. Germline CDR1 and CDR2: TSWWSYY and QGS. CDR3 sequence reads: CALGERVGPHARKLIF. The CDR3 DNA sequence: TGTGCTCTTGGGGAACGGGTCGGCCCTCACGCACGTAAACTCATCTTT.

The gene calls are TRDV1 and TRDJ1; 10 positions agree with TRDD3. CDR3 length equals 18 residues. CDR1 and CDR2 from the germline V gene are TSWWSYY and QGS. Unmatched junction bases numbered 11, after V lost 3 bases and J lost 1 base. The CDR3 protein is CALGEFWGIVSFTDKLIF. CDR3 bases: TGTGCTCTTGGGGAGTTCTGGGGGATAGTTTCCTTCACCGATAAACTCATCTTT.

The CDR3 region has the DNA TGTGCTCTTGGGGAAAAGCCTACCCCGTACTGGGGGATACGGGGGGTGACAGCACAACTCTTCTTT. It codes for CALGEKPTPYWGIRGVTAQLFF. The V gene is TRDV1, the J gene TRDJ2; 13 positions match TRDD3. The CDR3 covers 22 residues. The germline V gene encodes CDR1 TSWWSYY and CDR2 QGS. J lost 3 bases, V lost 2 bases, and 18 bases had no gene match.

The genes are TRDV1 and TRDJ1; D gene ambiguous. This CDR3 is built from 21 residues. Germline loops: CDR1 TSWWSYY, CDR2 QGS. V was trimmed by 2 bases and J by 1 base, leaving 29 bases between them. This CDR3 is CALGEFTYPLFSPPLTDKLIF. The CDR3 bases are TGTGCTCTTGGGGAATTCACTTATCCGCTCTTTTCCCCCCCACTCACCGATAAACTCATCTTT.